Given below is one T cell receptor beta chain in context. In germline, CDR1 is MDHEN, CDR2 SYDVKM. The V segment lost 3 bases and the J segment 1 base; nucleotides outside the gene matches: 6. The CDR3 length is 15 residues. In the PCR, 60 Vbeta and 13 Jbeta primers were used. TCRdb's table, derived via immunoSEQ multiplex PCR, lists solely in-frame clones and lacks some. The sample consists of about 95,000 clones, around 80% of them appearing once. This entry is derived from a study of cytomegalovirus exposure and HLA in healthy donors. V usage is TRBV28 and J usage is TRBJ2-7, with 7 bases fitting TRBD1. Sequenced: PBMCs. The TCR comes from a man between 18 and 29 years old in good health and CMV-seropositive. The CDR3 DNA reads TGTGCCAGCAGTTTTTCCAGGGGGATTTCCTACGAGCAGTACTTC. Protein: CASSFSRGISYEQYF. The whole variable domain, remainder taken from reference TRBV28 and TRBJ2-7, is DVKVTQSSRYLVKRTGEKVFLECVQDMDHENMFWYRQDPGLGLRLIYFSYDVKMKEKGDIPEGYSVSREKKERFSLILESASTNQTSMYLCASSFSRGISYEQYFGPGTRLTVT.